This is a list of T cell receptor beta chains from one sample in a study of shared clonotypes between healthy human individuals. TCRdb's copy holds only in-frame clones and misses some; the assay was immunoSEQ multiplex PCR. This table holds more than 2,000,000 clones, over 85% found once. What was sequenced was naive CD4+ T cells from PBMCs. Receptors originate from a man aged 18 to 29 in good health. Some clones in this sample may be carry-over from other donors' samples. Each CDR3 is given with its conserved first and last residue. The order of the fields is D gene, V gene, J gene, clone size, CDR3 DNA, CDR3 protein. D genes are given only for firm matches. Where a row states a size, it is once, few, many or the class of an expanded clone; other rows omit it.

d_gene: TRBD2; v_gene: TRBV4-1; j_gene: TRBJ2-7; abundance: NA; CDR3nt: TGCGCCAGCAGCCAAGTGCTAGCGGGATTTGTACGCGAGCAGTACTTC; CDR3aa: CASSQVLAGFVREQYF
d_gene: TRBD2; v_gene: TRBV6-5; j_gene: TRBJ2-3; abundance: once; CDR3nt: TGTGCCAGCAGTTACTCGATAGCGGGAGGAGATACGCAGTATTTT; CDR3aa: CASSYSIAGGDTQYF
d_gene: TRBD2; v_gene: TRBV7-2; j_gene: TRBJ2-2; abundance: NA; CDR3nt: TGTGCCAGCAGCTCCATAAGCGGGAGGGAAGGGGAGCTGTTTTTT; CDR3aa: CASSSISGREGELFF
d_gene: TRBD2; v_gene: TRBV4-3; j_gene: TRBJ2-3; abundance: NA; CDR3nt: TGCGCCAGCAGCCAAGAAATGGGACTAGCGGGAGGGCCGATCTCAGATACGCAGTATTTT; CDR3aa: CASSQEMGLAGGPISDTQYF
d_gene: NA; v_gene: TRBV5-1; j_gene: TRBJ2-1; abundance: once; CDR3nt: TGCGCCAGCAGCTTGGGGACCAGGGCCAATGAGCAGTTCTTC; CDR3aa: CASSLGTRANEQFF
d_gene: NA; v_gene: TRBV7-2; j_gene: TRBJ2-7; abundance: NA; CDR3nt: TGTGCCAGCAGCTTAACTGAGGGGATCTACGAGCAGTACTTC; CDR3aa: CASSLTEGIYEQYF
d_gene: NA; v_gene: TRBV11-2; j_gene: TRBJ2-1; abundance: NA; CDR3nt: TGTGCCGGGGGGCGGATTAGGGATCGGGAGCAGTTCTTC; CDR3aa: CAGGRIRDREQFF
d_gene: NA; v_gene: TRBV28; j_gene: TRBJ2-1; abundance: NA; CDR3nt: TGTGCCAGCAGTTTGCCGGCCCTGAGTGAGCAGTTCTTC; CDR3aa: CASSLPALSEQFF
d_gene: NA; v_gene: TRBV7-3; j_gene: TRBJ2-7; abundance: once; CDR3nt: TGTGCCAGCAGCTTAGGACCGGACAGAATCTTTTACTTC; CDR3aa: CASSLGPDRIFYF
d_gene: NA; v_gene: TRBV19; j_gene: TRBJ2-1; abundance: NA; CDR3nt: TGTGCCAGTAGTATGATACTAGTAAGTGGGTCCTACAATGAGCAGTTCTTC; CDR3aa: CASSMILVSGSYNEQFF
d_gene: TRBD1; v_gene: TRBV29-1; j_gene: TRBJ2-5; abundance: NA; CDR3nt: TGCAGCGTGGAACAGGGGCTGGGAGAGACCCAGTACTTC; CDR3aa: CSVEQGLGETQYF
d_gene: TRBD1; v_gene: TRBV14; j_gene: TRBJ2-5; abundance: NA; CDR3nt: TGTGCCAGTCAAAGGTACACAGGGGTATTTTTTCAAGAGACCCAGTACTTC; CDR3aa: CASQRYTGVFFQETQYF
d_gene: NA; v_gene: TRBV6-1; j_gene: TRBJ2-1; abundance: NA; CDR3nt: TGTGCCCATGAACGGGACGGGGCCTACAATGAGCAGTTCTTC; CDR3aa: CAHERDGAYNEQFF
d_gene: TRBD2; v_gene: TRBV10-3; j_gene: TRBJ2-1; abundance: NA; CDR3nt: TGTGCCATCAGTGAGCTGCAAGGACAGGGAGGACTAGCGGGAAGCGATGAGCAGTTCTTC; CDR3aa: CAISELQGQGGLAGSDEQFF
d_gene: TRBD1; v_gene: TRBV7-3; j_gene: TRBJ2-3; abundance: NA; CDR3nt: TGTGCCAGCAGCTCCAACAGGGGCTCAGATACGCAGTATTTT; CDR3aa: CASSSNRGSDTQYF
d_gene: NA; v_gene: TRBV27; j_gene: TRBJ1-2; abundance: NA; CDR3nt: TGTGCCAGCAGCAAAAACAGGGAAGCTAACTATGGCTACACCTTC; CDR3aa: CASSKNREANYGYTF
d_gene: TRBD1; v_gene: TRBV18; j_gene: TRBJ2-7; abundance: NA; CDR3nt: TGTGCCAGCTCACGGACAGGGGGCGCATCATACGAGCAGTACTTC; CDR3aa: CASSRTGGASYEQYF
d_gene: TRBD1; v_gene: TRBV5-4; j_gene: TRBJ1-4; abundance: NA; CDR3nt: TGTGCCAGCAGCTCTCCGGGACAGGGGGGTAATGAAAAACTGTTTTTT; CDR3aa: CASSSPGQGGNEKLFF
d_gene: NA; v_gene: TRBV19; j_gene: TRBJ1-1; abundance: once; CDR3nt: TGTGCCAGTAGTCAACCCACGGGGGCGCGTTTAAAGGGGGCTGAAGCTTTCTTT; CDR3aa: CASSQPTGARLKGAEAFF
d_gene: NA; v_gene: TRBV4-1; j_gene: TRBJ2-1; abundance: NA; CDR3nt: TGCGCCAGCAGCCAAGAGGCTAGCGCTTGGAATGAGCAGTTCTTC; CDR3aa: CASSQEASAWNEQFF
d_gene: NA; v_gene: TRBV11-2; j_gene: TRBJ2-1; abundance: NA; CDR3nt: TGTGCCAGCAGCTTAGTCAGGAGGGCTTCCTACAATGAGCAGTTCTTC; CDR3aa: CASSLVRRASYNEQFF
d_gene: NA; v_gene: TRBV15; j_gene: TRBJ2-4; abundance: NA; CDR3nt: TGTGCCACCAGCAGACCCCGAAGCCAAAACATTCAGTACTTC; CDR3aa: CATSRPRSQNIQYF
d_gene: TRBD1; v_gene: TRBV7-9; j_gene: TRBJ2-1; abundance: NA; CDR3nt: TGTGCCAGCAGCAGGGACAGGGAGGGCTCCTACAATGAGCAGTTCTTC; CDR3aa: CASSRDREGSYNEQFF
d_gene: TRBD2; v_gene: TRBV2; j_gene: TRBJ2-3; abundance: NA; CDR3nt: TGTGCCAGCAGTGAAGCGACCAGCGGGAGAGGCACAGATACGCAGTATTTT; CDR3aa: CASSEATSGRGTDTQYF
d_gene: NA; v_gene: TRBV5-1; j_gene: TRBJ2-1; abundance: NA; CDR3nt: TGCGCCAGCAGCTTGGGAGATTTCTACAATGAGCAGTTCTTC; CDR3aa: CASSLGDFYNEQFF
d_gene: NA; v_gene: TRBV27; j_gene: TRBJ1-1; abundance: NA; CDR3nt: TGTGCCAGCAGTTCTAACAAAATCTCCCGGGAGGGTGAAGCTTTCTTT; CDR3aa: CASSSNKISREGEAFF
d_gene: NA; v_gene: TRBV29-1; j_gene: TRBJ2-3; abundance: NA; CDR3nt: TGCAGCTTCTTTGGGGGTTCAGATACGCAGTATTTT; CDR3aa: CSFFGGSDTQYF
d_gene: NA; v_gene: TRBV5-1; j_gene: TRBJ2-7; abundance: NA; CDR3nt: TGCGCCAGCAGCTATGACATCTCTGGCGAGCAGTACTTC; CDR3aa: CASSYDISGEQYF
d_gene: NA; v_gene: TRBV4-3; j_gene: TRBJ1-2; abundance: once; CDR3nt: TGCGCCAGCAGCGACGAGATGAGAGCTAACTATGGCTACACCTTC; CDR3aa: CASSDEMRANYGYTF
d_gene: NA; v_gene: TRBV6-1; j_gene: TRBJ2-2; abundance: NA; CDR3nt: TGTGCCACCAAGCGCCCTGGCACCGGGGAGCTGTTTTTT; CDR3aa: CATKRPGTGELFF
d_gene: TRBD1; v_gene: TRBV30; j_gene: TRBJ1-5; abundance: few; CDR3nt: TGTGCCTGGAGTGCCGGGACAGGGCAGCCCCAGCATTTT; CDR3aa: CAWSAGTGQPQHF
d_gene: TRBD1; v_gene: TRBV19; j_gene: TRBJ2-4; abundance: NA; CDR3nt: TGTGCCAGTAGTCAAATACAGACAGGGCCCAAAAACATTCAGTACTTC; CDR3aa: CASSQIQTGPKNIQYF
d_gene: NA; v_gene: TRBV28; j_gene: TRBJ1-2; abundance: NA; CDR3nt: TGTGCCAGCAAAGTCACGCAGGTTTCTGGCTACACCTTC; CDR3aa: CASKVTQVSGYTF
d_gene: TRBD1; v_gene: TRBV6-1; j_gene: TRBJ2-7; abundance: NA; CDR3nt: TGTGCCAGCAGTGAAGCACAGGGGATTGGGTACGAGCAGTACTTC; CDR3aa: CASSEAQGIGYEQYF
d_gene: NA; v_gene: TRBV7-9; j_gene: TRBJ1-6; abundance: NA; CDR3nt: TGTGCCAGCAGCTCTGGGGACATTAGCAATTCACCCCTCCACTTT; CDR3aa: CASSSGDISNSPLHF
d_gene: NA; v_gene: TRBV30; j_gene: TRBJ1-2; abundance: NA; CDR3nt: TGTGCCTGGAGTGTTATGGGTAGGGGAGGGTATGGCTACACCTTC; CDR3aa: CAWSVMGRGGYGYTF
d_gene: NA; v_gene: TRBV5-5; j_gene: TRBJ2-7; abundance: NA; CDR3nt: TGTGCCAGCAGCTTGGTGAGGCACCCTCGGACTGCCTTAGACGAGCAGTACTTC; CDR3aa: CASSLVRHPRTALDEQYF
d_gene: NA; v_gene: TRBV4-2; j_gene: TRBJ1-1; abundance: NA; CDR3nt: TGTGCCAGCAGCCCCGGCCCCCGGAACACTGAAGCTTTCTTT; CDR3aa: CASSPGPRNTEAFF
d_gene: NA; v_gene: TRBV4-2; j_gene: TRBJ1-1; abundance: NA; CDR3nt: TGTGCCAGCAGCCCAGATTTGAACACTGAAGCTTTCTTT; CDR3aa: CASSPDLNTEAFF
d_gene: NA; v_gene: TRBV19; j_gene: TRBJ1-1; abundance: NA; CDR3nt: TGTGCCAGTAGTCCGGTGGGGGTTATGAACACTGAAGCTTTCTTT; CDR3aa: CASSPVGVMNTEAFF
d_gene: NA; v_gene: TRBV5-4; j_gene: TRBJ2-7; abundance: NA; CDR3nt: TGTGCCAGCAGACCCCCAGACAGCCTTGGGGAGCAGTACTTC; CDR3aa: CASRPPDSLGEQYF
d_gene: TRBD1; v_gene: TRBV19; j_gene: TRBJ2-1; abundance: NA; CDR3nt: TGTGCCAGTAGTACCGGAATAACAAACGGGACAGGGGGCGCCCACAATGAGCAGTTCTTC; CDR3aa: CASSTGITNGTGGAHNEQFF
d_gene: NA; v_gene: TRBV18; j_gene: TRBJ2-7; abundance: NA; CDR3nt: TGTGCCAGCTCTCTTGGGTTAACCTACGAGCAGTACTTC; CDR3aa: CASSLGLTYEQYF
d_gene: NA; v_gene: TRBV30; j_gene: TRBJ2-7; abundance: NA; CDR3nt: TGTGCCTGGAGTGTTTGGGGAAACGAGCAGTACTTC; CDR3aa: CAWSVWGNEQYF
d_gene: NA; v_gene: TRBV7-7; j_gene: TRBJ1-1; abundance: once; CDR3nt: TGTGCCAGCAGTCCCACAGTGAACACTGAAGCTTTCTTT; CDR3aa: CASSPTVNTEAFF
d_gene: NA; v_gene: TRBV27; j_gene: TRBJ1-5; abundance: NA; CDR3nt: TGTGCCAGCCGGTTATTCGGAACGGAGTATAGCAATCAGCCCCAGCATTTT; CDR3aa: CASRLFGTEYSNQPQHF
d_gene: NA; v_gene: TRBV5-4; j_gene: TRBJ2-5; abundance: NA; CDR3nt: TGTGCCAGCAGCCCCTACGGACGGAAAGAGACCCAGTACTTC; CDR3aa: CASSPYGRKETQYF